Each of the 4 T cell receptor delta chains below was sequenced from the same sample in a study of delta chains in infants with herpesvirus infections (TCRdb year 2023). Library creation used RT-PCR. The sequencer was an Illumina MiSeq. TCR cDNA was generated by reverse transcription of PBMC RNA with SuperScript II and gamma-chain- and delta-chain-specific primers. TCRdb reprocessed the public data with the CATT caller; entries with the same nucleotide sequence were combined afterwards. Across this sample there are about 850 delta-chain clones, with 20% to 25% seen only once. The top ten clones comprise about an eighth of the sample. The sample here was peripheral blood, taken at time point 2 of longitudinal follow-up. All receptors derive from a human donor who was a Ugandan infant, either HIV-exposed or HIV-unexposed (not recorded which).

Within the sample, this clone is large. The CDR3 nucleotides are TGTGCTCTTGGGGAACCCCTGGCACTTGATGGCACCGATAAACTCATCTTT. Translating it yields CALGEPLALDGTDKLIF. The genes are TRDV1 and TRDJ1; D is unresolved. This CDR3 comprises 17 residues. V was clipped by 1 base and J by 1 base, with 16 bases between them. Germline values: CDR1 TSWWSYY, CDR2 QGS.

By frequency in the sample, this clone is large. This chain's CDR3 is CACDHTGGYLLSWDTRQMFF. CDR3 DNA sequence: TGTGCCTGTGACCATACTGGGGGATATCTGCTCTCCTGGGACACCCGACAGATGTTTTTC. The V call is TRDV2, the J call TRDJ3; 11 bases align to TRDD3. The CDR3 sequence is 20 residues long. V was pared by 3 bases and J by 0 bases, with 9 bases of the junction left unmatched. CDR1 is GEAIGNYY, CDR2 EKD, per germline.

This clone is medium-sized within its sample. The rearrangement links TRDV1 to TRDJ1; D is unresolved. This CDR3 is built from 13 residues. With 2 bases removed from V and 8 bases from J, the gap between germline ends came to 12 bases. Per the germline V gene, CDR1 is TSWWSYY and CDR2 is QGS. The DNA for the CDR3 is TGTGCTCTTGGGGAAACCCTAGTAGACAAACTCATCTTT. It encodes CALGETLVDKLIF.

In its sample, this clone ranks as large (0.1 to 1%). At one boundary the junction diverges from the germline segment, which might be a read error. The rearrangement joins TRDV2 to TRDJ2, with 11 bases matching TRDD3. CDR3 size: 18 residues. CDR1 GEAIGNYY and CDR2 EKD come from the germline V gene. CDR3 DNA: TGTGCCCGTGACACCGTTCTGGGGGATACAGCTTTGACAGCACAACTCTTCTTT. It encodes CARDTVLGDTALTAQLFF.